The 27 T cell receptor beta chains listed next were all sequenced from one sample in a study of T cells after yellow fever vaccination. MiXCR was run by TCRdb on the 5' RACE reads, yielding one entry per CDR3 protein. The sample includes a few hundred thousand distinct CDR3 sequences, about 17% of them seen just once. The source material was PBMCs, sampled 4 to 5 days after the first yellow fever vaccination. The receptors shown here come from a man aged 18-30 years who received the YFV17D yellow fever vaccine.

This clonotype has more than one count but fewer than ten. This chain links TRBV5-4 with TRBJ1-1; D gene uncertain. Germline CDR1 SGHNT, CDR2 YYREEE (reference sequence). The V gene lost 0 bases and the J gene lost 1 base, with 10 bases spanning the gap. There are 15 residues in the CDR3. CDR3 residues: CASSLVVRQNTEAFF. The CDR3 DNA is TGTGCCAGCAGCTTGGTGGTCAGGCAGAACACTGAAGCTTTCTTT.

The genes are TRBV7-2 and TRBJ2-3; D gene uncertain. Germline V gives CDR1 SGHTA, CDR2 FQGNSA. This CDR3 contains 13 residues. The germline V and J ends were trimmed by 5 bases and 6 bases, with 12 bases remaining between them. The CDR3 loop is CASSLNYGDTQYF. CDR3 bases: TGTGCCAGCAGCCTGAACTACGGTGATACGCAGTATTTT. Complete variable domain (other parts from reference TRBV7-2 and TRBJ2-3): GAGVSQSPSNKVTEKGKDVELRCDPISGHTALYWYRQSLGQGLEFLIYFQGNSAPDKSGLPSDRFSAERTGGSVSTLTIQRTQQEDSAVYLCASSLNYGDTQYFGPGTRLTVL.

This clonotype has only a few counts. The chain uses TRBV6-5 and TRBJ1-1, with 9 bases fitting TRBD1. Germline V gene lookup returns CDR1 MNHEY and CDR2 SVGAGI. The CDR3 has 13 residues. Unmatched junction bases numbered 3, after V lost 0 bases and J lost 10 bases. This chain's CDR3 is CASSYSGTGRAFF. CDR3 DNA: TGTGCCAGCAGTTACTCGGGGACAGGGAGAGCTTTCTTT.

The chain recombines TRBV11-2 with TRBJ2-3; TRBD1 aligns across 10 bases. Germline V gives CDR1 SGHAT, CDR2 FQNNGV. The CDR3 is 16 amino acids. The V and J ends lost 5 bases and 3 bases, in that order; junction bases with no gene match: 8. The CDR3 sequence: CASSRLTGGLTDTQYF. CDR3 coding DNA: TGTGCCAGCAGCCGATTGACAGGGGGCCTGACAGATACGCAGTATTTT. Complete variable domain (other parts from reference TRBV11-2 and TRBJ2-3): EAGVAQSPRYKIIEKRQSVAFWCNPISGHATLYWYQQILGQGPKLLIQFQNNGVVDDSQLPKDRFSAERLKGVDSTLKIQPAKLEDSAVYLCASSRLTGGLTDTQYFGPGTRLTVL.

To note about this clonotype: A junction end diverges from the germline sequence, so it may reflect a read error. This chain uses TRBV4-2 with TRBJ2-7; TRBD1 agrees at 11 bases. This CDR3 region has 16 residues. Germline V gene sequence: CDR1 LGHNA, CDR2 YNFKEQ. The CDR3 protein is CASSPRDRGSSYEQHF. In nucleotides, the CDR3 is TGTGCCAGCAGCCCTAGGGACAGGGGGAGCTCCTACGAGCAGCACTTC.

The rearrangement uses TRBV15 and TRBJ2-1; no definite D call. V was cut by 1 base and J by 5 bases, with 9 bases left in between. Germline CDR1 LNHNV, CDR2 YYDKDF (reference sequence). The CDR3 length is 14 residues. The CDR3 nucleotides are TGTGCCACCAGCAGAGTAAGCAGCGACAATGAGCAGTTCTTC. Protein sequence: CATSRVSSDNEQFF. Based on the CDR3 plus reference TRBV15 and TRBJ2-1, the full variable domain is DAMVIQNPRYQVTQFGKPVTLSCSQTLNHNVMYWYQQKSSQAPKLLFHYYDKDFNNEADTPDNFQSRRPNTSFCFLDIRSPGLGDTAMYLCATSRVSSDNEQFFGPGTRLTVL.

V is TRBV7-2 and J is TRBJ2-5; D possibly corresponds to TRBD2 (5 bases). Looked up from germline, CDR1 is SGHTA and CDR2 is FQGNSA. The CDR3 loop spans 14 amino acids. V was trimmed by 4 bases and J by 0 bases, leaving 9 bases between them. The CDR3 reads CASSWTRDQETQYF. The CDR3 nucleotides are TGTGCCAGCAGCTGGACGAGGGACCAAGAGACCCAGTACTTC.

CDR3: CASSPIVSSNEQFF. The CDR3 coding sequence is TGTGCCAGCAGCCCGATAGTCAGCTCCAATGAGCAGTTCTTC. V gene TRBV7-9 combines with J gene TRBJ2-1, with unresolved D. CDR3 size: 14 residues. With 5 bases removed from V and 6 bases from J, the gap between germline ends came to 14 bases. In germline, CDR1 is SEHNR, CDR2 FQNEAQ (reference sequence).

This clonotype is a singleton in its sample. This sequence joins TRBV5-6 and TRBJ1-1, with TRBD1 matching 7 bases. The trim removed 4 bases at V and 1 base at J, leaving 4 bases unmatched. CDR3 length: 14 amino acids. CDR1 SGHDT and CDR2 YYEEEE come from the germline V gene. CDR3 sequence (DNA): TGTGCCAGCAGCCCATGGGACAGGAACACTGAAGCTTTCTTT. Residues: CASSPWDRNTEAFF.

V usage is TRBV7-2 and J usage is TRBJ2-6; D gene uncertain. The CDR3 spans 15 residues. Trimming removed 2 bases at V and 4 bases at J, with 9 bases between. CDR1 is SGHTA and CDR2 is FQGNSA in the germline V gene. The CDR3 protein is CASSLSTTGANVLTF. In DNA, the CDR3 is TGTGCCAGCAGCTTATCCACCACAGGGGCCAACGTCCTGACTTTC.

This clonotype has just a few counts. This chain joins TRBV4-3 and TRBJ2-5; D not certain. CDR1 and CDR2 (germline): LGHNA, YSLEER. The V and J ends lost 0 bases and 2 bases respectively, with 10 bases between them. The CDR3 runs 15 residues. CDR3 DNA: TGCGCCAGCAGCCAAGATCTACGGCCTCAAGAGACCCAGTACTTC. Its protein is CASSQDLRPQETQYF.

In this sample, this clonotype turned up a few times. The chain links TRBV11-2 to TRBJ2-1, with 12 bases fitting TRBD2. Germline CDR1 SGHAT, CDR2 FQNNGV. The CDR3 has 13 residues. Trimming took 7 bases from V and 9 from J; bases not matched to a gene: 4. CDR3 in amino acids: CASKGLAGPEQFF. CDR3 DNA: TGTGCCAGCAAAGGACTAGCGGGGCCTGAGCAGTTCTTC.

This clonotype was observed a handful of times. The rearrangement links TRBV7-9 to TRBJ1-2, with D perhaps TRBD1 (6 bases). In germline, CDR1 is SEHNR, CDR2 FQNEAQ (reference sequence). V lost 1 base to trimming and J lost 9 bases, with 12 bases between them. The CDR3 spans 13 residues. The CDR3 loop is CASSLEGGLSYTF. The CDR3 DNA is TGTGCCAGCAGCTTAGAGGGGGGTCTAAGCTACACCTTC. Combining the CDR3 with reference TRBV7-9 and TRBJ1-2 gives the whole variable domain DTGVSQNPRHKITKRGQNVTFRCDPISEHNRLYWYRQTLGQGPEFLTYFQNEAQLEKSRLLSDRFSAERPKGSFSTLEIQRTEQGDSAMYLCASSLEGGLSYTFGSGTRLTVV.

The chain links TRBV10-3 to TRBJ1-3, with D possibly matching TRBD1 (5 bases). This CDR3 has 17 residues. V was cut by 2 bases and J by 0 bases, with 14 bases left in between. Germline lookup yields CDR1 ENHRY and CDR2 SYGVKD. The DNA for the CDR3 is TGTGCCATCAGTGAGACTCGAGGGGCTTTCTCTGGAAACACCATATATTTT. It encodes CAISETRGAFSGNTIYF.

The chain employs TRBV20-1 and TRBJ2-1; D is perhaps TRBD2 (6 bases). CDR1 and CDR2 from the germline V gene are DFQATT and SNEGSKA (reference sequence). V lost 3 bases to trimming and J lost 5 bases, with 11 bases between them. This CDR3 spans 13 amino acids. In nucleotides, the CDR3 is TGCAGTGCTAGTCGGGGGATTAACAATGAGCAGTTCTTC. Translated: CSASRGINNEQFF.

This clonotype showed up just a few times. The V call is TRBV11-2, the J call TRBJ2-3; D might be TRBD1 (5 bases). Deletions cut 0 bases from V and 4 bases from J, with 14 bases between. The length of the CDR3 is 16 residues. CDR1 and CDR2 (germline): SGHAT, FQNNGV. DNA for the CDR3: TGTGCCAGCAGCTTAGAAGGGGCCTTCCTCGCAGATACGCAGTATTTT. This translates into CASSLEGAFLADTQYF. Looking up the rest from reference TRBV11-2 and TRBJ2-3 gives the full variable domain: EAGVAQSPRYKIIEKRQSVAFWCNPISGHATLYWYQQILGQGPKLLIQFQNNGVVDDSQLPKDRFSAERLKGVDSTLKIQPAKLEDSAVYLCASSLEGAFLADTQYFGPGTRLTVL.

This clonotype was counted between two and nine times. The V gene is TRBV5-1, the J gene TRBJ2-5, with D unclear. This CDR3 has 17 amino acids. Germline V gene data show CDR1 as SGHRS and CDR2 as YFSETQ. V was cut by 0 bases and J by 1 base, with 16 bases left in between. CDR3 sequence reads: CASSLEGFGRPQETQYF. CDR3 coding DNA: TGCGCCAGCAGCTTGGAAGGATTTGGCAGACCCCAAGAGACCCAGTACTTC. The complete variable domain, with remaining parts taken from reference TRBV5-1 and TRBJ2-5, reads KAGVTQTPRYLIKTRGQQVTLSCSPISGHRSVSWYQQTPGQGLQFLFEYFSETQRNKGNFPGRFSGRQFSNSRSEMNVSTLELGDSALYLCASSLEGFGRPQETQYFGPGTRLLVL.

Only one count was recorded for this clonotype. The chain is built from TRBV20-1 and TRBJ2-7, with D possibly being TRBD2 (6 bases). Deletions cut 5 bases from V and 3 bases from J, with 17 bases between. This CDR3 has 14 amino acids. In germline, CDR1 is DFQATT, CDR2 SNEGSKA (reference sequence). Written as DNA, the CDR3 is TGCAGTGCTCCTCCGGGGGTAAACCACTACGAGCAGTACGTC. Translated, it gives CSAPPGVNHYEQYV.

J is TRBJ2-1 and V is TRBV12-3 or TRBV12-4, with D uncertain. The CDR3 has 15 amino acids. Trimming left V 1 base short and J 1 base short, with 8 bases between. CDR3 DNA sequence: TGTGCCAGCAGTTTAGAGTTAGGGTCCTACAATGAGCAGTTCTTC. Amino acids: CASSLELGSYNEQFF.

The genes are TRBV6-1 and TRBJ2-2, with D tentatively TRBD1 (6 bases). Germline values: CDR1 MNHNS, CDR2 SASEGT. V was clipped by 7 bases and J by 3 bases, with 15 bases between them. CDR3 length: 15 residues. The CDR3 loop is CASNPLGADTGELFF. For the CDR3, the DNA is TGTGCCAGCAACCCTTTGGGGGCGGACACCGGGGAGCTGTTTTTT.

V usage is TRBV11-2 and J usage is TRBJ2-2; D is unresolved. Trimming removed 4 bases at V and 6 bases at J, with 15 bases between. The CDR3 contains 15 residues. Per germline, CDR1 SGHAT and CDR2 FQNNGV. The CDR3 sequence is CASSSIGAVSGELFF. DNA for the CDR3: TGTGCCAGCAGCTCGATAGGAGCCGTCTCCGGGGAGCTGTTTTTT. The whole variable domain, filled in from reference TRBV11-2 and TRBJ2-2, reads EAGVAQSPRYKIIEKRQSVAFWCNPISGHATLYWYQQILGQGPKLLIQFQNNGVVDDSQLPKDRFSAERLKGVDSTLKIQPAKLEDSAVYLCASSSIGAVSGELFFGEGSRLTVL.

The chain links TRBV5-1 to TRBJ2-1; 7 positions match TRBD2. Germline CDR1 and CDR2: SGHRS and YFSETQ. J was trimmed by 5 bases and V by 0 bases; bases with no gene match: 5. The CDR3 covers 15 residues. CDR3 nucleotides: TGCGCCAGCAGCTTGGCCTGGGGGGGTAACAATGAGCAGTTCTTC. This gives the protein CASSLAWGGNNEQFF.

This clonotype was observed a single time. The chain combines TRBV2 with TRBJ2-7, with TRBD1 identical over 11 bases. Germline V gene lookup returns CDR1 SNHLY and CDR2 FYNNEI. This CDR3 is 17 amino acids long. V lost 5 bases and J lost 8; bases outside the gene matches: 17. The CDR3 spells CASSRTYLGTGGNQQYF. The CDR3 coding sequence is TGTGCCAGCAGTCGGACATACCTTGGGACAGGGGGAAATCAGCAGTACTTC. Looking up the rest from reference TRBV2 and TRBJ2-7 gives the full variable domain: EPEVTQTPSHQVTQMGQEVILRCVPISNHLYFYWYRQILGQKVEFLVSFYNNEISEKSEIFDDQFSVERPDGSNFTLKIRSTKLEDSAMYFCASSRTYLGTGGNQQYFGPGTRLTVT.

This rearrangement joins TRBV7-9 to TRBJ2-3; D call uncertain. The CDR3 spans 16 residues. Germline V gene lookup returns CDR1 SEHNR and CDR2 FQNEAQ (reference sequence). Between the trimmed V and J ends, which lost 6 bases and 2 bases, there was a span of 18 bases. The CDR3 DNA sequence: TGTGCCAGCAGTCCTCCATCCCGAAAGCTCACAGATACGCAGTATTTT. Protein sequence: CASSPPSRKLTDTQYF.

The chain carries TRBV7-9 and TRBJ1-4; D call uncertain. The V gene lost 6 bases and the J gene lost 6 bases, with 11 bases spanning the gap. The CDR3 sequence is 13 residues long. In germline, CDR1 is SEHNR, CDR2 FQNEAQ (reference sequence). This CDR3 is CASRPRSDEKLFF. The CDR3 bases are TGTGCCAGCAGGCCAAGGTCGGATGAAAAACTGTTTTTT.

The chain joins TRBV3-1 to TRBJ2-4; no firm D call. The germline CDR1 and CDR2 sequences are LGHDT and YNNKEL (reference sequence). The CDR3 loop spans 17 amino acids. V lost 3 bases, J lost 2 bases, and 17 bases lay in between. CDR3 amino acids: CASSQASWVVSKNIQYF. As DNA, the CDR3 is TGTGCCAGCAGCCAGGCGAGCTGGGTGGTGTCCAAAAACATTCAGTACTTC.

The chain uses TRBV5-6 and TRBJ2-3; no reliable D call. The germline V gene has CDR1 SGHDT and CDR2 YYEEEE. The CDR3 consists of 14 residues. V gave up 1 base and J gave up 2 bases, with 8 bases separating them. The CDR3 DNA is TGTGCCAGCAGCTTGTTGGCTACCACAGATACGCAGTATTTT. It specifies CASSLLATTDTQYF.